Sequencing of this TCR beta chain was carried out in a study of cytomegalovirus exposure and HLA in healthy donors. General study results and limits: The investigators catalogued 164 TCR beta chains as cytomegalovirus-associated. At a 0.05 false discovery rate, a later analysis found over 15,000 TCR beta sequences to be associated with HLA alleles.

Donors were ostensibly healthy at sampling, although undocumented immune exposures were probable. Trimming pared 0 bases from V and 2 bases from J, leaving 7 bases between. This CDR3 spans 15 amino acids. Germline CDR1 reads LNHDA; CDR2 reads SQIVND (reference sequence). The table lists this clone with a few counts. Its antigen remains unidentified. Vbeta (60) and Jbeta (13) primers were used in the PCR. The protocol was immunoSEQ multiplex PCR, while the TCRdb copy is restricted to in-frame clones and leaves out a portion. The sample holds fewer than 150,000 clones; roughly 72% are singletons and the top ten take about 4.2%.

The sequenced sample consisted of PBMCs. The rearrangement uses TRBV19 and TRBJ2-2; possible D gene TRBD1, 6 bases. The source is a woman in her thirties or forties in good health and CMV-seropositive. CDR3 sequence (DNA): TGTGCCAGTAGTATAGAAGGGGGAAACACCGGGGAGCTGTTTTTT. Translated: CASSIEGGNTGELFF.